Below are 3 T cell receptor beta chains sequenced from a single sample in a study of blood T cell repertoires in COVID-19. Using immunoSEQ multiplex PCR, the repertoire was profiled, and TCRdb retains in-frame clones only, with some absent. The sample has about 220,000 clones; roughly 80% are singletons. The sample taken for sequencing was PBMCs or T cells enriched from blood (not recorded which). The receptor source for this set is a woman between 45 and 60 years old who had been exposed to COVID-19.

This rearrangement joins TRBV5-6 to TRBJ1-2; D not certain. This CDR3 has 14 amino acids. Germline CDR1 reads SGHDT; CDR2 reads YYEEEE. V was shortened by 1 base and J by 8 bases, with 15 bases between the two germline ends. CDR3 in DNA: TGTGCCAGCAGCTTGAGAGGCGGAGGGAGAGGCTACACCTTC. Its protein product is CASSLRGGGRGYTF.

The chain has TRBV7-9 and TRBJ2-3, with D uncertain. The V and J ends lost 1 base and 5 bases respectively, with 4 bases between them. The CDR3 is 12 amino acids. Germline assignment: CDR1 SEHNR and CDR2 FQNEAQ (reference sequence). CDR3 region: CASSLVGDTQYF. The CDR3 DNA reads TGTGCCAGCAGCTTAGTCGGAGATACGCAGTATTTT.

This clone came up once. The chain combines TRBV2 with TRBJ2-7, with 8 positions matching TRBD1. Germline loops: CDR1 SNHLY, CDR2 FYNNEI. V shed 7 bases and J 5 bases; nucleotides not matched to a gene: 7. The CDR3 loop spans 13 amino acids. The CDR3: CASTGQGNNEQYF. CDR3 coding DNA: TGTGCCAGCACCGGACAGGGAAATAACGAGCAGTACTTC.